This T cell receptor beta chain derives from a study of beta chain features in type 1 diabetes. Notes on the study in general: In every one of the four CD4+ subsets, TCRB CDR3s were moderately but significantly shorter in Type 1 diabetes patients.

This clone was seen more than once but under ten times. Its antigen is as yet unknown. Isolated RNA was reverse transcribed in full, so expressed TCRB transcripts were sequenced. The method was immunoSEQ multiplex PCR; TCRdb's version includes in-frame clones alone and lacks a portion of them. The table includes about 150,000 clones, about a tenth detected once. Populations isolated by sorting all had purity greater than 95%. The specimen was central memory CD4+ T cells from blood. This sequence was found in a young man with type 1 diabetes.

The CDR3 DNA is TGTGCCAGCAGCCGGGACAGATACGCAGATGGCTACACCTTC. It yields the protein CASSRDRYADGYTF. The chain uses TRBV7-2 and TRBJ1-2, with 7 bases identical to TRBD1. Germline values: CDR1 SGHTA, CDR2 FQGNSA. The V and J ends lost 5 bases and 6 bases, in that order; junction bases with no gene match: 9. The CDR3 covers 14 residues.